These T cell receptor beta chains were read from a single sample in a study of T cells after yellow fever vaccination. TCRdb analysed the 5' RACE reads with MiXCR anew, one entry per CDR3 protein. Of under 25,000 distinct CDR3 sequences detected, 4% to 6% appear once; the ten largest clones hold about 20%. Material: PBMCs, either bulk or a sorted T-cell subset (CD4+, CD8+, memory, or dextramer-sorted; not recorded which), obtained around 45 days after the first yellow fever vaccination. The receptor source for this set is a man younger than 35 who received the YFV17D yellow fever vaccine. Both conserved end residues are part of each CDR3. A D gene is named only where the DNA matches it firmly. Clone size is shown for a subset of rows, as once, few, many or a class of expanded clone.

d_call,clone_size,cdr3_length,j_call,v_call,cdr3_nt,cdr3_aa
TRBD1,many,14,TRBJ1-2,TRBV28,TGTGCCAGCAGTCCCCGGGACAGGGAGATCGGCTACACCTTC,CASSPRDREIGYTF
TRBD2,medium-sized,14,TRBJ2-7,TRBV12-3/TRBV12-4,TGTGCCAGCAGTACCGGGACTAGCTTTTACGAGCAGTACTTC,CASSTGTSFYEQYF
TRBD1,many,14,TRBJ1-6,TRBV20-1,TGCAGTGCTAGAGACCACAGGGGAGCTTCACCCCTCCACTTT,CSARDHRGASPLHF
NA,NA,15,TRBJ2-1,TRBV3-1,TGTGCCTGCAGCCAAGGTCCACAGACCTACAATGAGCAGTTCTTC,CACSQGPQTYNEQFF
NA,many,12,TRBJ2-2,TRBV27,TGTGCCAGCAGTCTCCCTACCGGGGAGCTGTTTTTT,CASSLPTGELFF
TRBD1,many,14,TRBJ2-4,TRBV3-1,TGTGCCAGCAGCCACACCGACAGGGGAAACATTCAGTACTTC,CASSHTDRGNIQYF
TRBD2,many,14,TRBJ2-3,TRBV6-1,TGTGCCAGCAGTGAAGGACTAGCGACAGATACGCAGTATTTT,CASSEGLATDTQYF
TRBD2,NA,16,TRBJ2-1,TRBV4-1,TGCGCCAGCAGCCAAGATCTAGCGGGCTCCTACAATGAGCAGTTCTTC,CASSQDLAGSYNEQFF
TRBD2,many,15,TRBJ2-1,TRBV20-1,TGCAGTGCTAGAGATCCCAGCGGGGCGTACAATGAGCAGTTCTTC,CSARDPSGAYNEQFF
TRBD1,many,16,TRBJ2-1,TRBV4-2,TGTGCCAGCAGCCAGGAAATCGGGACAGGGGGCAATGAGCAGTTCTTC,CASSQEIGTGGNEQFF
NA,NA,14,TRBJ1-1,TRBV20-1,TGCAGTGCTAGAGAGGTGGGGACGCCCACTGAAGCTTTCTTT,CSAREVGTPTEAFF
NA,many,14,TRBJ1-1,TRBV14,TGTGCCAGCTCCTACAGGAATAAGAACACTGAAGCTTTCTTT,CASSYRNKNTEAFF
TRBD2,few,16,TRBJ2-1,TRBV4-3,TGCGCCAGCAGCCAACTAGCGGGGGGGAATTACAATGAGCAGTTCTTC,CASSQLAGGNYNEQFF
NA,many,15,TRBJ2-3,TRBV9,TGTGCCAGCAGCGTAGGGAATGGGGGTACAGATACGCAGTATTTT,CASSVGNGGTDTQYF
TRBD2,many,16,TRBJ2-1,TRBV11-3,TGTGCCAGCAGCTTATACGGGGGGGCCGAGTTCACTGAGCAGTTCTTC,CASSLYGGAEFTEQFF
NA,many,15,TRBJ2-3,TRBV5-4,TGTGCCAGCAGCCACGACAATAGCGGTCTAGATACGCAGTATTTT,CASSHDNSGLDTQYF
NA,many,18,TRBJ1-2,TRBV4-1,TGCGCCAGCAGCCAAGATCGCTCAGGGTTCAGATCTAGCTATGGCTACACCTTC,CASSQDRSGFRSSYGYTF
TRBD1,many,14,TRBJ1-1,TRBV5-1,TGCGCCAGCAGCTACCGGGACAGGGGGACTGAAGCTTTCTTT,CASSYRDRGTEAFF
TRBD2,many,13,TRBJ2-1,TRBV5-5,TGTGCCGGGGCTAGCGGGGGCCCCAATGAGCAGTTCTTC,CAGASGGPNEQFF
TRBD2,many,14,TRBJ2-1,TRBV30,TGTGCCTGGGATACCGGGACTAGAAGCAATGAGCAGTTCTTC,CAWDTGTRSNEQFF
NA,many,16,TRBJ2-5,TRBV5-1,TGCGCCAGCAGCTTGGTGGCTAGCGCCTCCGGGGAGACCCAGTACTTC,CASSLVASASGETQYF
NA,many,13,TRBJ1-1,TRBV29-1,TGCAGCGTTGACAAGGGGCTCGGCACTGAAGCTTTCTTT,CSVDKGLGTEAFF
TRBD2,many,16,TRBJ2-2,TRBV5-1,TGCGCCAGCAGCTTGGCCCAACTAGCGGTTACCGGGGAGCTGTTTTTT,CASSLAQLAVTGELFF
NA,many,15,TRBJ1-1,TRBV5-1,TGCGCCAGCAGCGCGACAAAAGGGATGAACACTGAAGCTTTCTTT,CASSATKGMNTEAFF
TRBD1,many,17,TRBJ1-2,TRBV20-1,TGCAGTGCTCCCGGGACAGGGGCCCAACTAGCTAACTATGGCTACACCTTC,CSAPGTGAQLANYGYTF
TRBD2,many,17,TRBJ2-2,TRBV7-9,TGTGCCAGCAGCCGCGCCCTCGGGGGGGCTATCACCGGGGAGCTGTTTTTT,CASSRALGGAITGELFF
TRBD1,many,14,TRBJ2-7,TRBV5-4,TGTGCCCGCACCAGGACAGGGCCATCCTACGAGCAGTACTTC,CARTRTGPSYEQYF
TRBD1,NA,20,TRBJ2-5,TRBV3-1,TGTGCCTGCTGCCAAGAAGCCCGGCACAGGGGGGCGCTAGATCCCGAGATCCAGTACTTC,CACCQEARHRGALDPEIQYF
NA,many,14,TRBJ2-3,TRBV7-8,TGTGCCGTTCGGACAGCTCGAGGCACAGATACGCAGTATTTT,CAVRTARGTDTQYF
TRBD2,many,13,TRBJ2-5,TRBV2,TGTGCCAGCGGAGATAGCGGGGCGGAGACCCAGTACTTC,CASGDSGAETQYF
NA,many,16,TRBJ2-3,TRBV5-5,TGTGCCAGCAGCTGGAGGGGCCTAGCGTGGTCAGATACGCAGTATTTT,CASSWRGLAWSDTQYF
NA,many,14,TRBJ1-1,TRBV7-9,TGTGCCAGCAGCTTTTGGGGTCTGAACACTGAAGCTTTCTTT,CASSFWGLNTEAFF
NA,many,16,TRBJ2-5,TRBV4-3,TGCGCCAGCAGCCAAGATAATCGAGGCAGGGAAGAGACCCAGTACTTC,CASSQDNRGREETQYF